Listed below are T cell receptor beta chains from one sample, sequenced in a study of T cell responses to AZD1222 COVID-19 vaccine. Clones were sequenced by immunoSEQ multiplex PCR, and TCRdb holds only the in-frame ones, with some missing. The sample lists about 150,000 clones, approximately 92% occurring once. This specimen was peripheral blood, taken on day 0 of AZD1222 vaccination. The origin of the receptors is an adult in good health. Each CDR3 is given with its conserved first and last residue. D genes are given only for firm matches. The size of a clone is reported for some rows only, either as once, few or many, or as a class for expanded clones.

j_call,v_call,d_call,clone_size,cdr3_aa,cdr3_nt
TRBJ2-7,TRBV4-1,-,-,CASSQRGYEQYF,TGCGCCAGCAGCCAGAGGGGTTACGAGCAGTACTTC
TRBJ1-2,TRBV11-2,TRBD1,-,CASSRKQGALTHYGYTF,TGTGCCAGCAGCCGAAAACAGGGGGCTCTCACTCACTATGGCTACACCTTC
TRBJ2-1,TRBV5-4,TRBD2,-,CASSPPGLAGVHNEQFF,TGTGCCAGCAGCCCCCCAGGACTAGCGGGGGTCCACAATGAGCAGTTCTTC
TRBJ1-6,TRBV6-2/TRBV6-3,-,-,CASSYLRVLNSPLHF,TGTGCCAGCAGTTACTTACGGGTCCTTAATTCACCCCTCCACTTT
TRBJ1-1,TRBV2,-,-,CASSYDREAFF,TGTGCCAGCAGTTATGACAGGGAAGCTTTCTTT
TRBJ1-2,TRBV6-5,TRBD1,-,CASSPGAGGGYTF,TGTGCCAGCAGCCCCGGGGCAGGGGGTGGCTACACCTTC
TRBJ2-5,TRBV5-1,-,-,CASSLGAGRETQYF,TGCGCCAGCAGCTTGGGCGCCGGGCGGGAGACCCAGTACTTC
TRBJ1-3,TRBV5-8,TRBD1,-,CASSSGQPWKGNTIYF,TGTGCCAGCAGTTCGGGACAGCCCTGGAAGGGAAACACCATATATTTT
TRBJ2-3,TRBV19,-,-,CASSTPPQEPSTDTQYF,TGTGCCAGTAGTACCCCCCCACAGGAGCCAAGCACAGATACGCAGTATTTT
TRBJ2-2,TRBV6-2/TRBV6-3,TRBD1,-,CASSKTGGGWGWRTGELFF,TGTGCCAGCAGTAAAACAGGGGGCGGCTGGGGTTGGCGAACCGGGGAGCTGTTTTTT
TRBJ2-2,TRBV19,-,-,CASSIRTGELFF,TGTGCCAGTAGTATACGTACCGGGGAGCTGTTTTTT
TRBJ2-7,TRBV6-6,-,-,CASSFGGGPYEQYF,TGTGCCAGCAGTTTTGGGGGTGGGCCCTACGAGCAGTACTTC
TRBJ1-4,TRBV6-5,-,-,CASSSVVAGEKLFF,TGTGCCAGCAGTTCCGTGGTTGCGGGGGAAAAACTGTTTTTT
TRBJ1-5,TRBV7-9,-,-,CASSPGTPVAQHF,TGTGCCAGCAGCCCCGGGACACCGGTGGCCCAGCATTTT
TRBJ2-2,TRBV2,TRBD1,-,CASSARDIRQGRNAGELFF,TGTGCCAGCAGTGCCCGGGACATTCGACAGGGGCGAAACGCCGGGGAGCTGTTTTTT
TRBJ2-2,TRBV6-1,-,-,CASSDRVLNTGELFF,TGTGCCAGCAGTGACCGGGTCCTTAACACCGGGGAGCTGTTTTTT
TRBJ2-2,TRBV5-4,-,-,CASSLASGVANTGELFF,TGTGCCAGCAGCTTGGCCTCGGGGGTAGCGAACACCGGGGAGCTGTTTTTT
TRBJ1-6,TRBV7-2,-,-,CASSPGQSGSPLHF,TGTGCCAGCAGCCCCGGTCAGTCGGGGTCACCCCTCCACTTT
TRBJ1-6,TRBV5-6,-,few,CASSFVGTNSPLHF,TGTGCCAGCAGCTTCGTAGGGACAAATTCACCCCTCCACTTT
TRBJ1-2,TRBV9,-,-,CASSVGPNYGYTF,TGTGCCAGCAGCGTCGGGCCTAACTATGGCTACACCTTC
TRBJ2-1,TRBV5-1,-,-,CASSPGQLYNEQFF,TGCGCCAGCAGCCCAGGACAGCTCTACAATGAGCAGTTCTTC
TRBJ2-1,TRBV10-3,TRBD2,-,CAITQLAGTYNEQFF,TGTGCCATCACTCAACTAGCGGGGACCTACAATGAGCAGTTCTTC
TRBJ1-5,TRBV7-2,TRBD1,-,CASSAEGQGNQPQHF,TGTGCCAGCAGCGCCGAGGGACAGGGCAATCAGCCCCAGCATTTT
TRBJ1-4,TRBV7-9,-,-,CASSPYEKLFF,TGTGCCAGCAGCCCCTATGAAAAACTGTTTTTT
TRBJ2-2,TRBV27,TRBD2,-,CASSPPGLAGTGELFF,TGTGCCAGCAGTCCACCGGGACTAGCAGGCACCGGGGAGCTGTTTTTT
TRBJ1-5,TRBV7-8,-,-,CASSLGPSNQPQHF,TGTGCCAGCAGCTTGGGGCCAAGCAATCAGCCCCAGCATTTT
TRBJ1-5,TRBV27,-,few,CASSLSSTGNQPQHF,TGTGCCAGCAGTTTAAGTAGTACAGGGAATCAGCCCCAGCATTTT
TRBJ2-3,TRBV30,TRBD1,once,CASPTGGATDTQYF,TGTGCCAGCCCGACAGGGGGGGCGACAGATACGCAGTATTTT
TRBJ1-2,TRBV4-1,TRBD1,-,CASSLQSGTGDSYTF,TGCGCCAGCAGCCTCCAATCCGGGACAGGGGACAGCTACACCTTC
TRBJ1-5,TRBV6-1,-,-,CASSELSAGNQPQHF,TGTGCCAGCAGTGAATTGTCAGCCGGCAATCAGCCCCAGCATTTT
TRBJ1-4,TRBV5-1,-,-,CASSSGATNEKLFF,TGCGCCAGCAGCTCGGGGGCGACTAATGAAAAACTGTTTTTT
TRBJ1-2,TRBV28,-,-,CASSSPRGYTF,TGTGCCAGCAGTTCCCCCAGAGGCTACACCTTC
TRBJ1-5,TRBV7-6,-,-,CASSPTKGSGNQPQHF,TGTGCCAGCAGTCCCACGAAGGGGTCGGGCAATCAGCCCCAGCATTTT